Following are 26 T cell receptor beta chains from one sample sequenced in a study of beta chain features in type 1 diabetes. Study results and caveats: Moderate yet significant TCRB CDR3 shortening was seen in Type 1 diabetes patients in all four CD4+ subsets.

For these TCRs, the target antigens are not known. Sequenced material consisted of expressed TCRB transcripts (all of the isolated RNA was reverse transcribed). The repertoire was sequenced with immunoSEQ multiplex PCR; TCRdb's copy has only in-frame clones and lacks some. In the table there are 160,000 or so clones, around 9.7% of which are singletons. Input material: central memory CD4+ T cells from blood. The source of these receptors is a woman in her 30s with type 1 diabetes.

The chain links TRBV29-1 to TRBJ2-3, with TRBD2 matching 10 bases. This CDR3 is 14 amino acids long. Germline CDR1 and CDR2: SQVTM and ANQGSEA. Unmatched junction bases numbered 1, after V lost 3 bases and J lost 1 base. The CDR3 DNA reads TGCAGCGTTGATAGCGGGAGGCGCACAGATACGCAGTATTTT. Translation gives CSVDSGRRTDTQYF.

This clone has a handful of counts. The chain combines TRBV28 with TRBJ1-4; 7 bases map to TRBD1. The CDR3 extends over 14 amino acids. Per the germline V gene, CDR1 is MDHEN and CDR2 is SYDVKM. The V and J ends lost 5 bases and 5 bases, in that order; junction bases with no gene match: 5. This CDR3 reads CASSKQGQNEKLFF. DNA of the CDR3: TGTGCCAGCAGTAAACAGGGGCAGAATGAAAAACTGTTTTTT.

This clone was found a few times. The V gene is TRBV6-6, the J gene TRBJ2-7; 7 bases align to TRBD1. CDR1 and CDR2 from the germline V gene are MNHNY and SVGAGI (reference sequence). CDR3 length: 16 residues. V was clipped by 5 bases and J by 0 bases; unmatched bases: 10. The DNA for the CDR3 is TGTGCCAGCAGTCCCACGGGACAGATGACCTCCTACGAGCAGTACTTC. Translation gives CASSPTGQMTSYEQYF.

This clone was seen once. One end of the junction does not line up with germline, which may come from a read error. The genes are TRBV7-7 and TRBJ1-1; possibly TRBD1 for D (5 bases). The CDR3 is made up of 13 amino acids. Germline lookup yields CDR1 SSHAT and CDR2 FNYEAQ (reference sequence). The CDR3 nucleotides are TGTGCTAGCAGCCCAACCTGGGGCTCTGAAGCTTTCTTT. Translated: CASSPTWGSEAFF. Full variable domain (outside the CDR3, taken from reference TRBV7-7 and TRBJ1-1): GAGVSQSPRYKVTKRGQDVTLRCDPISSHATLYWYQQALGQGPEFLTYFNYEAQPDKSGLPSDRFSAERPEGSISTLTIQRTEQRDSAMYRCASSPTWGSEAFFGQGTRLTVV.

This clone was detected only a few times. V is TRBV30 and J is TRBJ1-4; D not certain. The CDR3 contains 14 residues. V lost 8 bases and J 8 bases, leaving 21 bases between the germline ends. CDR1 and CDR2 from the germline V gene are GTSNPN and SVGIG (reference sequence). The CDR3 loop is CARGYRLGGEKLFF. Written as DNA, the CDR3 is TGTGCCCGAGGGTACCGACTCGGAGGGGAAAAACTGTTTTTT.

Worth noting for this clone: A single base separates this from a much larger clone, so it may be a read error. The sample contains more than one DNA sequence encoding this CDR3. The genes are TRBV4-1 and TRBJ2-7, with D perhaps matching TRBD2 (5 bases). The CDR3 runs 15 residues. Germline V gene lookup returns CDR1 MGHRA and CDR2 YSYEKL. Trimming removed 8 bases from V and 3 bases from J, with 20 bases in between. The CDR3 DNA sequence: TGCGCCAGCGGGAGAACCGGGTCAGGAGGCTACGAGCAGTACTTC. Its translation is CASGRTGSGGYEQYF.

This chain joins TRBV18 and TRBJ1-1; 11 bases align to TRBD1. CDR1 KGHSH and CDR2 LQKENI come from the germline V gene. After removal of 4 bases from V and 3 bases from J, the junction contained 10 bases not matched to a gene. This CDR3 contains 17 residues. The CDR3 protein is CASSLSGTGGSDTEAFF. DNA for the CDR3: TGTGCCAGCTCACTTTCAGGGACAGGGGGATCGGACACTGAAGCTTTCTTT.

This sequence joins TRBV11-1 and TRBJ1-2; maybe TRBD1 (6 bases). V was trimmed by 5 bases and J by 8 bases, leaving 15 bases between them. The CDR3 is 13 amino acids. Germline CDR1 reads SGHAT; CDR2 reads FQDESV (reference sequence). The CDR3 nucleotides are TGTGCCAGCAGCACCCAACAGGGAGCGGGCTACACCTTC. Amino acids: CASSTQQGAGYTF.

A few counts support this clone. This chain links TRBV30 with TRBJ2-7; 7 positions match TRBD1. The germline V gene encodes CDR1 GTSNPN and CDR2 SVGIG (reference sequence). V shed 2 bases and J 4 bases; nucleotides not matched to a gene: 5. The CDR3 length is 13 residues. The CDR3 nucleotides read TGTGCCTGGAGTTACCGGACAGGTTACGAGCAGTACTTC. Translating it yields CAWSYRTGYEQYF. The entire variable domain, with the rest obtained from reference TRBV30 and TRBJ2-7, is as follows: SQTIHQWPATLVQPVGSPLSLECTVEGTSNPNLYWYRQAAGRGLQLLFYSVGIGQISSEVPQNLSASRPQDRQFILSSKKLLLSDSGFYLCAWSYRTGYEQYFGPGTRLTVT.

This clone has only a few counts. Here the CDR3 DNA reads TGTGCCAGCAGCCATACCGGGACTAGCGGGAGAAACTATGAGCAGTTCTTC. This translates into CASSHTGTSGRNYEQFF. This chain connects TRBV4-2 to TRBJ2-1; 14 nucleotides match TRBD2. CDR1 and CDR2 (germline): LGHNA, YNFKEQ. The V and J ends lost 3 bases and 8 bases, in that order; junction bases with no gene match: 9. The CDR3 is 17 amino acids.

This sequence joins TRBV28 and TRBJ1-5; TRBD1 might be the D (5 bases). There are 18 residues in the CDR3. Trimming stripped 7 bases from V and 0 bases from J, with 22 bases between. Germline V gives CDR1 MDHEN, CDR2 SYDVKM. DNA for the CDR3: TGTGCCAGCAAGGCGGCCCGGGGGTCGGCAAATAGCAATCAGCCCCAGCATTTT. This sequence encodes CASKAARGSANSNQPQHF.

The chain carries TRBV4-1 and TRBJ1-1; the match to TRBD1 covers 8 bases. The CDR3 is 16 amino acids. Looked up from germline, CDR1 is MGHRA and CDR2 is YSYEKL. Trimming removed 4 bases from V and 3 bases from J; junction bases left unmatched: 10. CDR3 loop: CASSLRGVTGDTEAFF. The DNA of the CDR3 is TGCGCCAGCAGCCTACGGGGGGTGACAGGGGACACTGAAGCTTTCTTT.

The chain is built from TRBV7-6 and TRBJ2-7; 9 bases align to TRBD1. CDR3 length: 15 residues. CDR1 is SGHVS and CDR2 is FNYEAQ in the germline V gene. The V and J ends lost 4 bases and 3 bases, in that order; junction bases with no gene match: 7. The CDR3 DNA follows: TGTGCCAGCAGCTCCAACAGGGGGCGAGGCTACGAGCAGTACTTC. Its protein is CASSSNRGRGYEQYF.

This chain uses TRBV12-5 with TRBJ1-2, with a weak D call TRBD1 (5 bases). Germline V gene data show CDR1 as LGHNT and CDR2 as FRNRAP. CDR3 length: 12 amino acids. Trimming removed 6 bases at V and 4 bases at J, with 9 bases between. The CDR3 coding sequence is TGTGCTAGTGGCCGAGACAGCTATGGCTACACCTTC. Protein: CASGRDSYGYTF.

The rearrangement links TRBV27 to TRBJ1-1; TRBD1 matches at 8 bases. The trim removed 7 bases at V and 4 bases at J, leaving 5 bases unmatched. CDR3 length equals 13 residues. Germline V lookup: CDR1 MNHEY, CDR2 SMNVEV (reference sequence). This chain's CDR3 is CASTPTGGTEAFF. CDR3 DNA: TGTGCCAGCACCCCCACAGGGGGCACTGAAGCTTTCTTT.

This clone turned up a few times. The chain is built from TRBV30 and TRBJ2-7, with 9 bases aligning to TRBD1. Germline values: CDR1 GTSNPN, CDR2 SVGIG (reference sequence). CDR3 length equals 12 residues. Germline trimming cut 5 bases from V and 6 bases from J; bases unmatched to any gene: 5. The CDR3 region has the DNA TGTGCCTGGGGTGGGACAGGGATCGAGCAGTACTTC. Its protein product is CAWGGTGIEQYF.

This clone was counted between two and nine times. The chain has TRBV11-2 and TRBJ2-7; 7 bases map to TRBD1. With 4 bases clipped from V and 2 bases from J, the junction kept 2 bases outside the gene matches. Germline V gene sequence: CDR1 SGHAT, CDR2 FQNNGV. The CDR3 contains 13 residues. CDR3 bases: TGTGCCAGCAGCTACAGGGGAACCTACGAGCAGTACTTC. Translation: CASSYRGTYEQYF.

The chain uses TRBV5-1 and TRBJ1-1; D gene ambiguous. Looked up from germline, CDR1 is SGHRS and CDR2 is YFSETQ. The CDR3 runs 15 residues. Trimming shortened V by 0 bases and J by 0 bases, and 9 bases separated the two germline ends. The CDR3 DNA reads as TGCGCCAGCAGCTTGGGGTACGGGGTGAACACTGAAGCTTTCTTT. Translating gives CASSLGYGVNTEAFF.

This clone was seen a handful of times. This chain joins TRBV7-9 and TRBJ1-2, with TRBD1 matching 9 bases. The CDR3 has 15 amino acids. V shed 5 bases and J 3 bases; nucleotides not matched to a gene: 7. The V gene's germline CDR1 is SEHNR and CDR2 FQNEAQ (reference sequence). The CDR3: CASSPWTGDDYGYTF. CDR3 bases: TGTGCCAGCAGCCCTTGGACAGGGGATGACTATGGCTACACCTTC.

The CDR3 DNA reads TGCAGTGCTAGTAGCCACGAGCAGTACTTC. This gives the protein CSASSHEQYF. The chain has TRBV20-1 and TRBJ2-7; D is unclear. Germline-derived CDR1 and CDR2 are DFQATT and SNEGSKA (reference sequence). The CDR3 covers 10 residues. Deletions cut 3 bases from V and 5 bases from J, with 5 bases between.

The chain employs TRBV2 and TRBJ1-2; perhaps TRBD1 as D (6 bases). Germline V lookup: CDR1 SNHLY, CDR2 FYNNEI. The CDR3 loop spans 11 amino acids. V dropped 5 bases and J dropped 8 bases, with 9 bases sitting between them. The CDR3 loop is CASSSGEGYTF. Here the CDR3 DNA reads TGTGCCAGCAGTTCAGGGGAAGGCTACACCTTC.

This clone turned up a few times. The chain joins TRBV27 to TRBJ2-1, with TRBD2 matching over 7 bases. V lost 5 bases and J lost 4; bases outside the gene matches: 8. This CDR3 contains 15 residues. Per germline, CDR1 MNHEY and CDR2 SMNVEV (reference sequence). CDR3 sequence (DNA): TGTGCCAGCAGTCCTCAGCGGGACCCTTACAATGAGCAGTTCTTC. Translation: CASSPQRDPYNEQFF.

The chain joins TRBV11-3 to TRBJ2-5; 7 bases fit TRBD1. Germline V gene lookup returns CDR1 SGHNT and CDR2 YENEEA. This CDR3 is 15 amino acids long. V trimming: 5 bases; J trimming: 2 bases; junction bases outside the gene matches: 8. The CDR3 coding sequence is TGTGCCAGCAGCCCCTCCCCGGGACAGCAAGAGACCCAGTACTTC. This codes for CASSPSPGQQETQYF. Full variable domain (remainder filled in from reference TRBV11-3 and TRBJ2-5): EAGVVQSPRYKIIEKKQPVAFWCNPISGHNTLYWYLQNLGQGPELLIRYENEEAVDDSQLPKDRFSAERLKGVDSTLKIQPAELGDSAVYLCASSPSPGQQETQYFGPGTRLLVL.

The J gene is TRBJ1-1, the V gene TRBV7-3; D gene unclear. Germline values: CDR1 SGHTA, CDR2 FQGTGA. V lost 6 bases and J 6 bases, leaving 17 bases between the germline ends. The CDR3 consists of 14 residues. The DNA for the CDR3 is TGTGCCAGCAGGCTTGGGCCCGCTAACCCTGAAGCTTTCTTT. It is translated as CASRLGPANPEAFF.

This clone came up a few times. The chain uses TRBV29-1 and TRBJ2-7, with a tentative D call TRBD1 (8 bases). The CDR3 covers 13 residues. The germline CDR1 and CDR2 sequences are SQVTM and ANQGSEA. The germline V and J ends were trimmed by 6 bases and 5 bases, with 17 bases remaining between them. CDR3 bases: TGCAGCGTCGTCACAGGGGGGGCTAACGAGCAGTACTTC. The encoded protein is CSVVTGGANEQYF.

There are a few counts of this clone. The J gene is TRBJ2-1, the V gene TRBV5-1; 11 bases line up with TRBD1. With V trimmed by 2 bases and J by 9 bases, 4 bases remained unmatched. CDR3 length: 14 residues. CDR1 and CDR2 (germline): SGHRS, YFSETQ. DNA for the CDR3: TGCGCCAGCAGCTTTGGGACAGGGGGAGGTGAGCAGTTCTTC. This sequence encodes CASSFGTGGGEQFF.